The sequence of this T cell receptor (beta chain) was determined in a study of cytomegalovirus exposure and HLA in healthy donors. Study in general: Early released data comprised about 84 million unique TCRs from HLA-typed donors. Whole-study results and caveats: Earlier analysis yielded a pattern in which most TCR beta V segments were productive about 90% or about 30% of the time.

Both 60 Vbeta primers and 13 Jbeta primers went into the PCR. Clones were read by immunoSEQ multiplex PCR, and TCRdb kept only the in-frame ones, dropping some. Of roughly 140,000 clones in the sample, around 78% are singletons; the top ten hold around 2.5%. The CDR3 length is 13 residues. In germline, CDR1 is SGHRS, CDR2 YFSETQ. Trimming took 5 bases from V and 7 from J, leaving 15 bases between them. It was healthy bone marrow donors who served as donors. Details on this clone: Its matching antigen is unknown.

The sequence derives from a woman aged 18-29 years in good health and CMV-seropositive. The chain carries TRBV5-1 and TRBJ1-1, with a weak D call TRBD1 (5 bases). Sample: PBMCs. CDR3 sequence: CASSSGQGVEAFF. CDR3 in DNA: TGCGCCAGCAGTTCTGGACAAGGAGTTGAAGCTTTCTTT. Variable domain in full (rest from reference TRBV5-1 and TRBJ1-1): KAGVTQTPRYLIKTRGQQVTLSCSPISGHRSVSWYQQTPGQGLQFLFEYFSETQRNKGNFPGRFSGRQFSNSRSEMNVSTLELGDSALYLCASSSGQGVEAFFGQGTRLTVV.